The 21 T cell receptor beta chains presented below share a single source sample, sequenced in a study of blood T cell repertoires in COVID-19. Data came from immunoSEQ multiplex PCR; TCRdb stores just in-frame clones and leaves some out. This table holds hundreds of thousands of clones, approximately 80% found once. Sequencing was performed on peripheral blood. The source of these receptors is a woman between 65 and 79 years old with acute or convalescent COVID-19.

DNA of the CDR3: TGTGCCAGCAGTGAAGAAGGGGGTTTTACCTACGAGCAGTACTTC. It specifies CASSEEGGFTYEQYF. The chain employs TRBV6-1 and TRBJ2-7; weak D call: TRBD1 (6 bases). This CDR3 comprises 15 residues. Per the germline V gene, CDR1 is MNHNS and CDR2 is SASEGT. Trimming removed 1 base from V and 2 bases from J, with 12 bases in between.

This clone was seen a few times. V and J are TRBV5-1 and TRBJ1-2; maybe TRBD1 (5 bases). The CDR3 consists of 15 residues. The germline V gene has CDR1 SGHRS and CDR2 YFSETQ. The V and J ends lost 1 base and 3 bases respectively, with 13 bases between them. CDR3 coding DNA: TGCGCCAGCAGCTTGCTGGGGCAGGCCGACTATGGCTACACCTTC. Amino acid sequence: CASSLLGQADYGYTF.

The V gene is TRBV4-3, the J gene TRBJ1-4; D gene unclear. The germline V and J ends were trimmed by 1 base and 0 bases, with 9 bases remaining between them. Germline V gives CDR1 LGHNA, CDR2 YSLEER. This CDR3 contains 16 residues. The DNA of the CDR3 is TGCGCCAGCAGCCAAGGACACAGTGCAACTAATGAAAAACTGTTTTTT. It encodes CASSQGHSATNEKLFF.

The chain combines TRBV7-9 with TRBJ1-4; TRBD1 is a possible D gene (5 bases). Trimming pared 4 bases from V and 3 bases from J, leaving 15 bases between. Looked up from germline, CDR1 is SEHNR and CDR2 is FQNEAQ (reference sequence). The CDR3 spans 16 residues. CDR3 nucleotide sequence: TGTGCCAGCAGCTGGGGGACTCAAGAGGCTAATGAAAAACTGTTTTTT. This sequence encodes CASSWGTQEANEKLFF.

This clone was detected only once. CDR3 loop: CASSEGNSYEQYF. In nucleotides, the CDR3 is TGCGCCAGCAGTGAGGGCAATTCCTACGAGCAGTACTTC. The chain uses TRBV10-1 and TRBJ2-7; no clear D gene. This CDR3 is 13 amino acids long. Germline CDR1 is WNHNN and CDR2 is SYGVQD (reference sequence). The ends were cut back, 2 bases at V and 1 base at J, with 6 bases in the middle.

The V and J genes are TRBV6-2 or TRBV6-3 and TRBJ1-6; perhaps TRBD1 as D (5 bases). This CDR3 spans 16 amino acids. Per germline, CDR1 MNHEY and CDR2 SVGEGT. V was clipped by 0 bases and J by 6 bases, with 12 bases between them. The chain's CDR3 is CASSYSRTLSNSPLHF. The CDR3 coding sequence is TGTGCCAGCAGTTACTCACGGACACTAAGTAATTCACCCCTCCACTTT.

As DNA, the CDR3 is TGTGCCAGCAGCCCCGTAAGAGATCATGGCTACACCTTC. It specifies CASSPVRDHGYTF. This chain joins TRBV7-2 and TRBJ1-2, with D unresolved. The ends were cut back, 5 bases at V and 6 bases at J, with 13 bases in the middle. The CDR3 is 13 residues long. Germline CDR1 reads SGHTA; CDR2 reads FQGNSA.

The gene calls are TRBV6-1 and TRBJ2-3, with a weak D call TRBD2 (5 bases). Germline V CDR1 and CDR2: MNHNS, SASEGT. The CDR3 has 15 amino acids. Trimming removed 2 bases at V and 1 base at J, with 10 bases between. CDR3 coding DNA: TGTGCCAGCAGTGAAAGAGGTAGCGGCACAGATACGCAGTATTTT. This translates into CASSERGSGTDTQYF.

The chain uses TRBV5-5 and TRBJ1-1; D remains unclear. Per the germline V gene, CDR1 is SGHKS and CDR2 is YYEKEE (reference sequence). CDR3 length equals 15 residues. V was clipped by 4 bases and J by 4 bases, with 17 bases between them. The CDR3 nucleotides are TGTGCCAGCAGCCTGGACTCTTTAAGGAGCACTGAAGCTTTCTTT. Residues: CASSLDSLRSTEAFF.

There are a few counts of this clone. The CDR3 coding sequence is TGTGCCAGCAGCTTTCGACAGATTGACTATGGCTACACCTTC. As protein: CASSFRQIDYGYTF. This chain uses TRBV5-5 with TRBJ1-2, with a possible D match to TRBD1 (5 bases). V was trimmed by 2 bases and J by 3 bases, leaving 11 bases between them. The germline gives CDR1 SGHKS, CDR2 YYEKEE (reference sequence). The CDR3 is 14 amino acids.

This clone turned up a few times. The rearrangement uses TRBV10-3 and TRBJ1-2; no clear D gene. The V gene lost 2 bases and the J gene lost 5 bases, with 12 bases spanning the gap. The germline V gene encodes CDR1 ENHRY and CDR2 SYGVKD. The CDR3 loop spans 14 amino acids. Here the CDR3 DNA reads TGTGCCATCAGTGAGCAAGCGACGATTTATGGCTACACCTTC. This codes for CAISEQATIYGYTF.

This clone was counted a single time. The V call is TRBV12-3 or TRBV12-4, the J call TRBJ2-1; D perhaps matches TRBD1 (5 bases). The CDR3 spans 13 residues. V lost 8 bases and J 7 bases, leaving 15 bases between the germline ends. CDR3 region: CASQAPGLNEQFF. CDR3 nucleotide sequence: TGTGCCAGCCAAGCTCCAGGGTTGAATGAGCAGTTCTTC.

CDR3: CSVAPGTSVGETQYF. The CDR3 region has the DNA TGCAGCGTCGCCCCCGGGACTAGCGTTGGGGAGACCCAGTACTTC. The chain combines TRBV29-1 with TRBJ2-5, with 10 bases matching TRBD2. Germline assignment: CDR1 SQVTM and CDR2 ANQGSEA. Losses at the gene ends were 6 bases for V and 5 bases for J; bases not matched to a gene: 12. There are 15 residues in the CDR3. Full variable domain (rest looked up from reference TRBV29-1 and TRBJ2-5): SAVISQKPSRDICQRGTSLTIQCQVDSQVTMMFWYRQQPGQSLTLIATANQGSEATYESGFVIDKFPISRPNLTFSTLTVSNMSPEDSSIYLCSVAPGTSVGETQYFGPGTRLLVL.

The gene calls are TRBV5-1 and TRBJ1-2, with 9 bases aligning to TRBD1. Trimming took 4 bases from V and 3 from J; bases not matched to a gene: 7. Germline V lookup: CDR1 SGHRS, CDR2 YFSETQ. The CDR3 is 15 amino acids. CDR3 in DNA: TGCGCCAGCAGCCCGACAGGGGGTACGGACTATGGCTACACCTTC. Its protein product is CASSPTGGTDYGYTF.

Comment on this clone: The sample holds other DNA sequences that translate to the same CDR3. J is TRBJ1-3 and V is TRBV18, with D unclear. Germline V lookup: CDR1 KGHSH, CDR2 LQKENI. Trimming stripped 2 bases from V and 0 bases from J, with 5 bases between. The CDR3 contains 14 residues. CDR3 in DNA: TGTGCCAGCTCACCAGAAGCCTCTGGAAACACCATATATTTT. As protein: CASSPEASGNTIYF.

The chain employs TRBV28 and TRBJ1-2; D is perhaps TRBD1 (5 bases). This CDR3 comprises 14 residues. In germline, CDR1 is MDHEN, CDR2 SYDVKM. The V gene lost 6 bases and the J gene lost 2 bases, with 13 bases spanning the gap. CDR3: CASSYSEGNYGYTF. The CDR3 coding sequence is TGTGCCAGCAGCTATTCGGAGGGGAACTATGGCTACACCTTC.

The chain carries TRBV11-2 and TRBJ2-5; possible D gene TRBD1, 6 bases. The germline V gene encodes CDR1 SGHAT and CDR2 FQNNGV. Trimming removed 2 bases at V and 2 bases at J, with 15 bases between. CDR3 length equals 16 residues. This chain's CDR3 is CASSLIVSGAQETQYF. The CDR3 nucleotides read TGTGCCAGCAGCTTAATAGTGTCAGGGGCGCAAGAGACCCAGTACTTC.

The chain couples TRBV29-1 to TRBJ1-1, with D perhaps TRBD1 (5 bases). V dropped 4 bases and J dropped 10 bases, with 13 bases sitting between them. CDR1 is SQVTM and CDR2 is ANQGSEA in the germline V gene. The CDR3 runs to 11 residues. The CDR3: CSVVTGLRAFF. The CDR3 bases are TGCAGCGTTGTTACAGGCCTTCGAGCTTTCTTT.

This clone was observed once. This chain connects TRBV18 to TRBJ1-2, with 7 bases lining up with TRBD1. Germline values: CDR1 KGHSH, CDR2 LQKENI. This CDR3 spans 14 amino acids. With V trimmed by 4 bases and J by 5 bases, 7 bases remained unmatched. CDR3 in amino acids: CASSRDSLGYGYTF. DNA of the CDR3: TGTGCCAGCTCACGGGACAGTCTGGGGTATGGCTACACCTTC. Combining the CDR3 with reference TRBV18 and TRBJ1-2 gives the whole variable domain NAGVMQNPRHLVRRRGQEARLRCSPMKGHSHVYWYRQLPEEGLKFMVYLQKENIIDESGMPKERFSAEFPKEGPSILRIQQVVRGDSAAYFCASSRDSLGYGYTFGSGTRLTVV.

V gene TRBV6-5 combines with J gene TRBJ1-2; no firm D call. Trimming pared 8 bases from V and 3 bases from J, leaving 7 bases between. CDR1 MNHEY and CDR2 SVGAGI come from the germline V gene. The CDR3 has 11 residues. This CDR3 reads CASGGYYGYTF. As DNA, the CDR3 is TGTGCCAGCGGAGGGTACTATGGCTACACCTTC.

This chain links TRBV5-6 with TRBJ1-2, with 7 bases matching TRBD1. CDR3 length: 13 residues. Trimming cost V 4 bases and J 4 bases; bases outside gene matches: 4. From germline, CDR1 is SGHDT and CDR2 YYEEEE. For the CDR3, the DNA is TGTGCCAGCAGCGAGGACAGGCTCTATGGCTACACCTTC. Translation: CASSEDRLYGYTF. The full variable domain, completed using reference TRBV5-6 and TRBJ1-2, is DAGVTQSPTHLIKTRGQQVTLRCSPKSGHDTVSWYQQALGQGPQFIFQYYEEEERQRGNFPDRFSGHQFPNYSSELNVNALLLGDSALYLCASSEDRLYGYTFGSGTRLTVV.